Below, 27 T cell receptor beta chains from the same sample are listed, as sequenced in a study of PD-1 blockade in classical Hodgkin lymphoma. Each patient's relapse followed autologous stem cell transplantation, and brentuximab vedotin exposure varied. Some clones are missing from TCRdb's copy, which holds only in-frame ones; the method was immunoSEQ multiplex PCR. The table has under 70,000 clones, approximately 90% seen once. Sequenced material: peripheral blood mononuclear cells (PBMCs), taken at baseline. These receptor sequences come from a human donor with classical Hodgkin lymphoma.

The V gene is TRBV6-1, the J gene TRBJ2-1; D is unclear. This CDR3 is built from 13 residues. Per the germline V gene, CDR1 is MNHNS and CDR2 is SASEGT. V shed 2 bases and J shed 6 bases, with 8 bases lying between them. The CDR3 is CASSESVGNEQFF. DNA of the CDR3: TGTGCCAGCAGTGAATCGGTTGGCAATGAGCAGTTCTTC.

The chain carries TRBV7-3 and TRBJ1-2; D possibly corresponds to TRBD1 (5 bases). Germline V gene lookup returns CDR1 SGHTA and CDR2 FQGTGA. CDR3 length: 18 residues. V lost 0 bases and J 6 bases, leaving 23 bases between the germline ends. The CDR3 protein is CASSLTRPGPLRSNGYTF. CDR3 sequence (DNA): TGTGCCAGCAGCTTAACCCGCCCGGGACCTCTTCGTTCGAATGGCTACACCTTC.

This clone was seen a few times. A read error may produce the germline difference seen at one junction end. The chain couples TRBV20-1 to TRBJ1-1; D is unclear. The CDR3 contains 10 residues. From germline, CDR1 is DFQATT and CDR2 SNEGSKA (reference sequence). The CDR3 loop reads CSAGEREAFF. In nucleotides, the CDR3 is TGCAGTGCTGGAGAGCGGGAAGCTTTCTTT.

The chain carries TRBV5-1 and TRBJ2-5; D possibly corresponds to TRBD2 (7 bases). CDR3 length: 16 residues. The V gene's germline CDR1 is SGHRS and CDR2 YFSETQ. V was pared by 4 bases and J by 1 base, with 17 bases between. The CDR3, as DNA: TGCGCCAGCAGCGAGCGCGGGGGCCTCCTCCAAGAGACCCAGTACTTC. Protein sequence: CASSERGGLLQETQYF.

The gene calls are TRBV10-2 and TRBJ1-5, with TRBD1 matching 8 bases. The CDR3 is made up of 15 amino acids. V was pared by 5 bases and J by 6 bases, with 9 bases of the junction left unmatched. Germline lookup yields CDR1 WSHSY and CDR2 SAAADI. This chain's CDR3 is CASSSRGRGSQPQHF. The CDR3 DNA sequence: TGCGCCAGCAGTTCCAGGGGGCGCGGTAGTCAGCCCCAGCATTTT.

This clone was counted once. The CDR3 region has the DNA TGCGCCAGCAGCCAAGATCGGAGAGGGGCGAGCTCCTACAATGAGCAGTTCTTC. Protein: CASSQDRRGASSYNEQFF. This chain uses TRBV4-1 with TRBJ2-1, with D perhaps matching TRBD1 or TRBD2 (5 bases each). The CDR3 length is 18 residues. Per the germline V gene, CDR1 is MGHRA and CDR2 is YSYEKL. Trimming shortened V by 0 bases and J by 0 bases, and 15 bases separated the two germline ends.

The CDR3 nucleotides read TGTGCCAGCAGGACACAGGGGACCCTATACGAGCAGTACTTC. Translated, it gives CASRTQGTLYEQYF. This chain joins TRBV5-4 and TRBJ2-7, with 7 bases lining up with TRBD1. Germline V gives CDR1 SGHNT, CDR2 YYREEE (reference sequence). The CDR3 is 14 amino acids. V trimming: 5 bases; J trimming: 4 bases; junction bases outside the gene matches: 9.

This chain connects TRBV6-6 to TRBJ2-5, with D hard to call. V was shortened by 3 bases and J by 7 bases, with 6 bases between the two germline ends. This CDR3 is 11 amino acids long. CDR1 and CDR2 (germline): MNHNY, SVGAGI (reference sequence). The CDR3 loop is CASSYSRTQYF. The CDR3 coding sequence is TGTGCCAGCAGTTATAGCCGGACCCAGTACTTC.

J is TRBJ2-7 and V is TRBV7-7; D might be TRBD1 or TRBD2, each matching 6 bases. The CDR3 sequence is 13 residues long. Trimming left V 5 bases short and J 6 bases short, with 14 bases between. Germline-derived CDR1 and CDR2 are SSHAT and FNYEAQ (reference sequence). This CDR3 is CASSRRGACEQYF. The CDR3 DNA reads TGTGCCAGCAGCCGAAGGGGGGCCTGCGAGCAGTACTTC.

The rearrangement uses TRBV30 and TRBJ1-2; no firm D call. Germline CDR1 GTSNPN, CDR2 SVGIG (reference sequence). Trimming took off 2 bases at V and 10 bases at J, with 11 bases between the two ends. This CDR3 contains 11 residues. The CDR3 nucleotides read TGTGCCTGGAGTAGCCCAGCTTACTACACCTTC. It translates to CAWSSPAYYTF.

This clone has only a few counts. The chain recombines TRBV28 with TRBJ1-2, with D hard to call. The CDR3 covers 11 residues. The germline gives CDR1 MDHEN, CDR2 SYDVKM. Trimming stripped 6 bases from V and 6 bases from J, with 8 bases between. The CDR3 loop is CASRHMNGYTF. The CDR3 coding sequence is TGTGCCAGCAGGCACATGAATGGCTACACCTTC.

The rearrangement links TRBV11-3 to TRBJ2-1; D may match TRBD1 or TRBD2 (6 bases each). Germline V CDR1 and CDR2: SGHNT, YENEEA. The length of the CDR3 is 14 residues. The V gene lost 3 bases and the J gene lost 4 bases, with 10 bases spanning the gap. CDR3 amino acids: CASSFGGLYNEQFF. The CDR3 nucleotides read TGTGCCAGCAGCTTTGGGGGGCTGTACAATGAGCAGTTCTTC. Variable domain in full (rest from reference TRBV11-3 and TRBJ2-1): EAGVVQSPRYKIIEKKQPVAFWCNPISGHNTLYWYLQNLGQGPELLIRYENEEAVDDSQLPKDRFSAERLKGVDSTLKIQPAELGDSAVYLCASSFGGLYNEQFFGPGTRLTVL.

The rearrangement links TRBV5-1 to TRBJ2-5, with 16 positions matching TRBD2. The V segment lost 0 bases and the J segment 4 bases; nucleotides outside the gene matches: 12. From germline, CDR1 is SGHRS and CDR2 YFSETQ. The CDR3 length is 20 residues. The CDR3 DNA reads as TGCGCCAGCAGCTTGGACTCCCCCGGGACTAGCGGGGGGGACCGAGAGACCCAGTACTTC. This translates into CASSLDSPGTSGGDRETQYF.

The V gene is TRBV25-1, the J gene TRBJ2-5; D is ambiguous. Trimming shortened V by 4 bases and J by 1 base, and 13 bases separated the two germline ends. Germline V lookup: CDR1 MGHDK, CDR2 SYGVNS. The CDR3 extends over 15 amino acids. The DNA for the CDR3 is TGTGCCAGCAGTGCCCCCGTAAACAGCCAAGAGACCCAGTACTTC. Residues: CASSAPVNSQETQYF.

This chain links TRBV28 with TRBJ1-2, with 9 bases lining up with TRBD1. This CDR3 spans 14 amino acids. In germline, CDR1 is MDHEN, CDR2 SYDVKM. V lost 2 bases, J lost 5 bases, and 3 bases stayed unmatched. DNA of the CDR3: TGTGCCAGCAGTTTAACAGGGGGCAAGTATGGCTACACCTTC. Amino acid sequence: CASSLTGGKYGYTF.

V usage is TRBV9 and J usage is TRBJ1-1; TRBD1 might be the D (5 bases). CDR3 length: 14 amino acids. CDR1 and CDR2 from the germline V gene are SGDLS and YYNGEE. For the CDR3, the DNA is TGTGCTAGTAGTCTTGGGGGATTGAACACTGAAGCTTTCTTT. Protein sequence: CASSLGGLNTEAFF.

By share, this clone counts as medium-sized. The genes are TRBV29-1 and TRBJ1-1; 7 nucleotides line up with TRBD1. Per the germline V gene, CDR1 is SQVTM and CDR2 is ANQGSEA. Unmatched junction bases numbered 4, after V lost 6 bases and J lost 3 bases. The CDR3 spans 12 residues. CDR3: CSVDTGDTEAFF. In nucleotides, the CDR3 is TGCAGCGTGGACACAGGGGACACTGAAGCTTTCTTT.

CDR3 amino acids: CATSRDESYTF. As DNA, the CDR3 is TGTGCCACCAGCAGAGATGAGAGCTACACCTTC. V and J are TRBV15 and TRBJ1-2, with no clear D. Germline loops: CDR1 LNHNV, CDR2 YYDKDF (reference sequence). V lost 0 bases, J lost 9 bases, and 5 bases lay in between. CDR3 length: 11 amino acids. Together with reference TRBV15 and TRBJ1-2, the CDR3 gives the full variable domain: DAMVIQNPRYQVTQFGKPVTLSCSQTLNHNVMYWYQQKSSQAPKLLFHYYDKDFNNEADTPDNFQSRRPNTSFCFLDIRSPGLGDTAMYLCATSRDESYTFGSGTRLTVV.

The CDR3 protein is CASSVGGTSGLEQYF. CDR3 bases: TGTGCCAGCAGCGTAGGTGGAACCTCGGGCCTCGAGCAGTACTTC. V usage is TRBV9 and J usage is TRBJ2-7; D is uncertain. Germline lookup yields CDR1 SGDLS and CDR2 YYNGEE. The CDR3 is 15 amino acids. Trimming shortened V by 0 bases and J by 6 bases, and 16 bases separated the two germline ends.

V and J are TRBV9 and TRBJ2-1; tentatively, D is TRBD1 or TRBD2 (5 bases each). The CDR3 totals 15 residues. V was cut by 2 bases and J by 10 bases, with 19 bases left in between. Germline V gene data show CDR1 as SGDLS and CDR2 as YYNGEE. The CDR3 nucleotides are TGTGCCAGCAGCGTCCGGGACCTCGGCCTCGGCGAGCAGTTCTTC. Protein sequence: CASSVRDLGLGEQFF.

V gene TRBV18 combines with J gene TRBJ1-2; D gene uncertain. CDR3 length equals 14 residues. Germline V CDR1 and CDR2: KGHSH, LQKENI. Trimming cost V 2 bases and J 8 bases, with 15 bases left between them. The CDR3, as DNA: TGTGCCAGCTCACCAACGGTCCCCACCCAGGGCTACACCTTC. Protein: CASSPTVPTQGYTF.

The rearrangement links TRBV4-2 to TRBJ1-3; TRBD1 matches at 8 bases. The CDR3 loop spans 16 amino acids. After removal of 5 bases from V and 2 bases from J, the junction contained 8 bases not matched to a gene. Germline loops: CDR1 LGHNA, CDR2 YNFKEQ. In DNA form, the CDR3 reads TGTGCCAGCAGCTTCGAACAGGGGGTTACTGGAAACACCATATATTTT. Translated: CASSFEQGVTGNTIYF.

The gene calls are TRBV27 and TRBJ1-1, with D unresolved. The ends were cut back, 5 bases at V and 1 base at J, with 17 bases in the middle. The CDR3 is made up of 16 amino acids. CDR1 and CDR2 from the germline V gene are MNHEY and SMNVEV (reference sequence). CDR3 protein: CASSLIGKAANTEAFF. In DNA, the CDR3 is TGTGCCAGCAGTCTCATAGGGAAAGCGGCGAACACTGAAGCTTTCTTT.

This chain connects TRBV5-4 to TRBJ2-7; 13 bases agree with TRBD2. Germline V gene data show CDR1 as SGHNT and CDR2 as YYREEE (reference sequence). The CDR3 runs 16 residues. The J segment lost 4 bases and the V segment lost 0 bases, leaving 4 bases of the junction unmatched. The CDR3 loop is CASSLGRTSGGYEQYF. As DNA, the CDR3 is TGTGCCAGCAGCTTGGGCCGGACTAGCGGGGGATACGAGCAGTACTTC.

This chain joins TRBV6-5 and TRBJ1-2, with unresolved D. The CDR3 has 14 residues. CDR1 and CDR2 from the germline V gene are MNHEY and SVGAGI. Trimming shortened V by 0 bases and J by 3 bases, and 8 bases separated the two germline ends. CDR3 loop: CASSYSAEYYGYTF. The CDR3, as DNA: TGTGCCAGCAGTTACTCGGCAGAATACTATGGCTACACCTTC.

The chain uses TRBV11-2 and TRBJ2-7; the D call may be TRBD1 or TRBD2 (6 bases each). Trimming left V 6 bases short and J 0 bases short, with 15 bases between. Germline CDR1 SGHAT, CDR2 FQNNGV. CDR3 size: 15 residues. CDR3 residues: CASSGWGASSYEQYF. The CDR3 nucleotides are TGTGCCAGCAGTGGATGGGGGGCTAGCTCCTACGAGCAGTACTTC.

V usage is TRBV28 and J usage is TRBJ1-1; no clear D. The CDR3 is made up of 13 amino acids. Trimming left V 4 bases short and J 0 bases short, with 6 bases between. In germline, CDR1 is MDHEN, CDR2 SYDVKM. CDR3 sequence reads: CASSSRLNTEAFF. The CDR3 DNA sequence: TGTGCCAGCAGTTCCCGCCTGAACACTGAAGCTTTCTTT.